The clone carrying this TCR beta chain was recorded at least ten times. What it binds is not known. The germline gives CDR1 MNHNS, CDR2 SASEGT. V shed 7 bases and J 2 bases; nucleotides not matched to a gene: 7. The CDR3 contains 14 residues. This entry comes from a study of identical twins. Findings and caveats of the study: Partial confounding of zero-insertion analyses by invariant MAIT and iNKT cells was possible. Abundant beta clonotypes from cord blood had fewer insertions, unlike memory repertoires, which showed none. Excess low generation probability was seen in twin-shared out-of-frame alpha sequences. Monozygotic twins shared more out-of-frame TCR alpha than recombination models predicted.

TCRdb independently ran MiXCR on the 5' RACE reads; one entry per CDR3 protein. Counted here are about 340,000 distinct CDR3 sequences, 10% to 15% occurring once; the ten biggest clones make up around 7.2%. This sample was shared with a second study, whose subject was yellow fever vaccine responses in identical twins.

The chain employs TRBV6-1 and TRBJ2-7; 8 bases map to TRBD2. The source of this sequence is a woman between 18 and 30 years old in good health. The sample comprised CD8+ T cells sorted from blood. CDR3 DNA sequence: TGTGCCAGCACCCGTAGCGGGGAAGCCTACGAGCAGTACTTC. This sequence encodes CASTRSGEAYEQYF.